Each of the 15 T cell receptor beta chains below was sequenced from the same sample in a study of T cells in Graves' hyperthyroidism and ophthalmopathy (dated 2019 in TCRdb). Library creation used multiplex PCR. TCRdb names Illumina HiSeq 2000 as the instrument used. TCR beta CDR3 regions were amplified from RNA transcripts. A first-round RT-PCR of the TCR CDR3 used the HTBI primer set with the Qiagen OneStep RT-PCR kit. The public reads were reanalyzed by TCRdb: fastp trimming at Q25, MiXCR alignment, in-frame beta chains only. Each entry merges the rows of one CDR3 protein and shows their most common DNA and genes. Across this sample there are roughly 570,000 distinct CDR3 sequences, with 15% to 19% seen only once. Approximately 7% of the sample is held by the ten biggest clonotypes. The sample was blood. The receptor set was obtained from a woman aged 25 to 39 with Graves' hyperthyroidism.

Ten or more counts support this clonotype. The chain is built from TRBV27 and TRBJ2-1; D is tentatively TRBD1 or TRBD2 (5 bases each). V lost 2 bases and J 5 bases, leaving 22 bases between the germline ends. Per the germline V gene, CDR1 is MNHEY and CDR2 is SMNVEV (reference sequence). This CDR3 comprises 18 residues. The CDR3, as DNA: TGTGCCAGCAGTTTACTCGCCCCCCTCGGGGCAGGGAACAATGAGCAGTTCTTC. It is translated as CASSLLAPLGAGNNEQFF.

The chain uses TRBV6-2 or TRBV6-3 and TRBJ1-6; no firm D call. V lost 5 bases and J lost 8, with 13 bases in between. The CDR3 spans 14 residues. Per germline, CDR1 MNHEY and CDR2 SVGEGT. CDR3 sequence reads: CASSEVESDSPLHF. The CDR3 nucleotides read TGTGCCAGCAGTGAGGTCGAGTCGGATTCACCCCTCCACTTT.

This clonotype was counted a few times. V usage is TRBV24-1 and J usage is TRBJ1-1; D is ambiguous. Germline V lookup: CDR1 KGHDR, CDR2 SFDVKD. CDR3 length equals 17 residues. Between the trimmed V and J ends, which lost 3 bases and 0 bases, there was a span of 16 bases. This CDR3 is CATSDPGTEPMNTEAFF. The CDR3 region has the DNA TGTGCCACCAGTGATCCTGGCACTGAGCCTATGAACACTGAAGCTTTCTTT.

This clonotype appeared many times. The chain combines TRBV27 with TRBJ1-2; 10 bases agree with TRBD1. Germline V gene sequence: CDR1 MNHEY, CDR2 SMNVEV (reference sequence). V was pared by 5 bases and J by 7 bases, with 16 bases of the junction left unmatched. The CDR3 covers 17 residues. The chain's CDR3 is CASSPTSRKTGGIGYTF. The CDR3, as DNA: TGTGCCAGCAGTCCGACCTCCCGAAAGACAGGGGGCATTGGCTACACCTTC.

A few counts support this clonotype. The chain uses TRBV12-3 or TRBV12-4 and TRBJ2-7; 12 positions agree with TRBD1. The CDR3 length is 16 residues. The J segment lost 0 bases and the V segment lost 5 bases, leaving 5 bases of the junction unmatched. The CDR3 DNA is TGTGCCAGCAGTAAGGGACAGGGGGCTACCTCCTACGAGCAGTACTTC. It translates to CASSKGQGATSYEQYF.

This clonotype has a count of ten or more. The chain uses TRBV12-5 and TRBJ2-1, with D uncertain. The ends were cut back, 6 bases at V and 6 bases at J, with 9 bases in the middle. The CDR3 runs 12 residues. Per germline, CDR1 LGHNT and CDR2 FRNRAP. The CDR3 reads CASGPSANEQFF. The CDR3, as DNA: TGTGCTAGTGGCCCCTCAGCCAATGAGCAGTTCTTC.

This clonotype was observed a few times. The V call is TRBV19, the J call TRBJ1-1; D is unresolved. The V gene's germline CDR1 is LNHDA and CDR2 SQIVND (reference sequence). The V end lost 5 bases, the J end lost 0 bases, and 10 bases lay between the germline ends. CDR3 length: 14 amino acids. The CDR3 region is CASSAWTVNTEAFF. The CDR3 region has the DNA TGTGCCAGTAGTGCCTGGACGGTGAACACTGAAGCTTTCTTT.

This clonotype was seen a few times. The chain links TRBV7-9 to TRBJ2-3; TRBD2 agrees at 10 bases. Germline values: CDR1 SEHNR, CDR2 FQNEAQ (reference sequence). The CDR3 runs 18 residues. The ends lost 3 bases at V and 2 bases at J; junction bases unmatched: 11. The CDR3 loop reads CASSFRSGRAVVTDTQYF. The CDR3, as DNA: TGTGCCAGCAGCTTTCGGAGCGGGAGGGCCGTTGTCACAGATACGCAGTATTTT.

This clonotype was recorded a few times. The chain is built from TRBV27 and TRBJ1-1, with TRBD1 matching over 7 bases. The CDR3 sequence is 15 residues long. Trimming took 5 bases from V and 5 from J; bases not matched to a gene: 11. The germline gives CDR1 MNHEY, CDR2 SMNVEV (reference sequence). DNA for the CDR3: TGTGCCAGCAGTCCAAAAAGGGACAGCAGGACTGAAGCTTTCTTT. Protein product: CASSPKRDSRTEAFF.

The rearrangement joins TRBV30 to TRBJ1-3; D remains ambiguous. Trimming removed 5 bases from V and 5 bases from J, with 7 bases in between. The CDR3 is 11 amino acids. The germline V gene has CDR1 GTSNPN and CDR2 SVGIG (reference sequence). This CDR3 is CAWRYRNTIYF. The CDR3 DNA reads as TGTGCCTGGCGTTATAGAAACACCATATATTTT.

This clonotype was seen more than once but under ten times. The chain combines TRBV15 with TRBJ2-7; D may be TRBD2 (7 bases). Trimming removed 0 bases at V and 3 bases at J, with 15 bases between. The CDR3 length is 16 residues. Germline CDR1 reads LNHNV; CDR2 reads YYDKDF (reference sequence). The chain's CDR3 is CATSRDRGASGYEQYF. Written as DNA, the CDR3 is TGTGCCACCAGCAGAGATAGGGGGGCTAGCGGCTACGAGCAGTACTTC.

There are many counts of this clonotype. The rearrangement joins TRBV30 to TRBJ1-1; the D gene is possibly TRBD1 (6 bases). Looked up from germline, CDR1 is GTSNPN and CDR2 is SVGIG (reference sequence). This CDR3 is 13 amino acids long. Trimming removed 2 bases at V and 1 base at J, with 8 bases between. CDR3 sequence (DNA): TGTGCCTGGAGTCAGGGGCCGAACACTGAAGCTTTCTTT. This encodes CAWSQGPNTEAFF.

There are many counts of this clonotype. The V gene is TRBV12-3 or TRBV12-4, the J gene TRBJ2-3, with D uncertain. Trimming cost V 6 bases and J 3 bases, with 7 bases left between them. The CDR3 is made up of 12 amino acids. CDR3 coding DNA: TGTGCCAGCAGCGTACAAACAGATACGCAGTATTTT. As protein: CASSVQTDTQYF.

This clonotype was seen repeatedly, ten times or more. The V and J genes are TRBV11-2 and TRBJ2-7; TRBD2 aligns across 10 bases. V lost 5 bases and J lost 8; bases outside the gene matches: 6. CDR3 length: 13 residues. Germline V gives CDR1 SGHAT, CDR2 FQNNGV. DNA for the CDR3: TGTGCCAGCAGCCATTCTAGCGGGAGTCAGCAGTACTTC. Translation gives CASSHSSGSQQYF.

The chain links TRBV19 to TRBJ2-1, with a possible D match to TRBD2 (5 bases). Deletions cut 1 base from V and 4 bases from J, with 17 bases between. The CDR3 sequence is 17 residues long. From germline, CDR1 is LNHDA and CDR2 SQIVND (reference sequence). The CDR3 reads CASSIVGVGDGYNEQFF. In DNA form, the CDR3 reads TGTGCCAGTAGTATAGTCGGGGTGGGCGATGGATACAATGAGCAGTTCTTC.